Listed below are T cell receptor beta chains from one sample, sequenced in a study of T-cell reconstitution after alpha-beta-depleted transplantation in children. TCRdb re-called the PCR reads with MiXCR, one entry per CDR3 protein. The sample comprises 180,000 or so distinct CDR3 sequences, approximately 6% of which are singletons, and under 6% rests with the top ten. The source material was PBMCs, sampled before TCRalphabeta/CD19-depleted stem cell transplant. The receptors here all came from a girl under three years old with combined immunodeficiency, due to receive a stem cell transplant. Both conserved end residues are part of each CDR3. Fields, in order: clone size, J gene, V gene, D gene, CDR3 protein, CDR3 DNA. D genes are given only for firm matches. The size entry is marked missing in some rows and otherwise reads once, few, many or a size class.

clone size: many; J gene: TRBJ2-7; V gene: TRBV12-3/TRBV12-4; D gene: NA; CDR3 protein: CASGGIYEQYF; CDR3 DNA: TGTGCCAGCGGCGGGATCTACGAGCAGTACTTC
clone size: NA; J gene: TRBJ1-2; V gene: TRBV24-1; D gene: NA; CDR3 protein: CATSSTGVNYGYTF; CDR3 DNA: TGTGCCACCAGTTCAACCGGAGTCAACTATGGCTACACCTTC
clone size: few; J gene: TRBJ1-4; V gene: TRBV6-5; D gene: NA; CDR3 protein: CASSYRESTNEKLFF; CDR3 DNA: TGTGCCAGCAGTTACAGGGAATCAACTAATGAAAAACTGTTTTTT
clone size: many; J gene: TRBJ2-7; V gene: TRBV29-1; D gene: TRBD1; CDR3 protein: CSVRDRALYEQYF; CDR3 DNA: TGCAGCGTCCGGGACAGGGCCCTCTACGAGCAGTACTTC
clone size: NA; J gene: TRBJ2-1; V gene: TRBV15; D gene: TRBD2; CDR3 protein: CATSTIRLIAGGGDNEQFF; CDR3 DNA: TGTGCCACCAGCACAATAAGGCTAATAGCGGGAGGAGGAGACAATGAGCAGTTCTTC
clone size: many; J gene: TRBJ2-3; V gene: TRBV9; D gene: TRBD1; CDR3 protein: CASSIGTGPNTDTQYF; CDR3 DNA: TGTGCCAGCAGCATTGGGACAGGGCCGAACACAGATACGCAGTATTTT
clone size: NA; J gene: TRBJ2-3; V gene: TRBV20-1; D gene: NA; CDR3 protein: CSALLGGGQKPQYF; CDR3 DNA: TGCAGTGCCCTGTTGGGTGGAGGCCAAAAACCGCAGTATTTT
clone size: many; J gene: TRBJ2-1; V gene: TRBV4-3; D gene: NA; CDR3 protein: CASSQTGTEQFF; CDR3 DNA: TGCGCCAGCAGCCAGACCGGGACAGAGCAGTTCTTC
clone size: many; J gene: TRBJ2-7; V gene: TRBV12-3/TRBV12-4; D gene: TRBD2; CDR3 protein: CASSALAGDYEQYF; CDR3 DNA: TGTGCCAGCAGTGCTCTAGCGGGAGATTACGAGCAGTACTTC
clone size: NA; J gene: TRBJ2-2; V gene: TRBV12-3/TRBV12-4; D gene: NA; CDR3 protein: CASCFVVVASQNTGELFF; CDR3 DNA: TGTGCCAGCTGTTTTGTTGTAGTGGCTAGTCAAAACACCGGGGAGCTGTTTTTT
clone size: many; J gene: TRBJ2-6; V gene: TRBV5-7; D gene: NA; CDR3 protein: CASSHADSGANVLTF; CDR3 DNA: TGTGCCAGCAGCCACGCAGACTCTGGGGCCAACGTCCTGACTTTC
clone size: many; J gene: TRBJ2-1; V gene: TRBV20-1; D gene: NA; CDR3 protein: CSASGAPKYNEQFF; CDR3 DNA: TGCAGTGCTAGCGGGGCGCCTAAATACAATGAGCAGTTCTTC
clone size: many; J gene: TRBJ1-1; V gene: TRBV28; D gene: NA; CDR3 protein: CASSFPTEAFF; CDR3 DNA: TGTGCCAGCAGTTTTCCCACTGAAGCTTTCTTT
clone size: few; J gene: TRBJ2-5; V gene: TRBV4-3; D gene: NA; CDR3 protein: CASSPGRGGWGQETQYF; CDR3 DNA: TGCGCCAGCAGCCCTGGAAGAGGGGGTTGGGGACAAGAGACCCAGTACTTC
clone size: many; J gene: TRBJ2-3; V gene: TRBV12-3/TRBV12-4; D gene: NA; CDR3 protein: CASSYLGEITDTQYF; CDR3 DNA: TGTGCCAGCAGCTACCTGGGGGAAATCACAGATACGCAGTATTTT
clone size: many; J gene: TRBJ2-7; V gene: TRBV18; D gene: TRBD1; CDR3 protein: CASSPGTGGSASSYEQYF; CDR3 DNA: TGTGCCAGCTCACCAGGGACAGGGGGTTCAGCCAGCTCCTACGAGCAGTACTTC
clone size: many; J gene: TRBJ2-7; V gene: TRBV21-1; D gene: NA; CDR3 protein: CASSFPGRWLYEQYF; CDR3 DNA: TGTGCCAGCAGCTTCCCCGGGAGATGGCTCTACGAGCAGTACTTC
clone size: many; J gene: TRBJ2-6; V gene: TRBV3-1; D gene: NA; CDR3 protein: CASSHGSGANVLTF; CDR3 DNA: TGTGCCAGCAGCCACGGGTCTGGGGCCAACGTCCTGACTTTC
clone size: many; J gene: TRBJ2-3; V gene: TRBV7-6; D gene: NA; CDR3 protein: CASSTRTWGPQDTQYF; CDR3 DNA: TGTGCCAGCAGCACGAGGACATGGGGTCCACAAGATACGCAGTATTTT
clone size: many; J gene: TRBJ2-1; V gene: TRBV25-1; D gene: TRBD2; CDR3 protein: CASSTGTITEQFF; CDR3 DNA: TGTGCCAGCAGCACCGGGACTATCACTGAGCAGTTCTTC
clone size: many; J gene: TRBJ2-1; V gene: TRBV9; D gene: NA; CDR3 protein: CASSASQFYEQFF; CDR3 DNA: TGTGCCAGCAGCGCTTCTCAATTCTATGAGCAGTTCTTC
clone size: many; J gene: TRBJ2-7; V gene: TRBV7-8; D gene: NA; CDR3 protein: CASSLAEVYRDGEQYF; CDR3 DNA: TGTGCCAGCAGCTTAGCGGAGGTATACAGAGATGGAGAGCAGTACTTC
clone size: few; J gene: TRBJ2-4; V gene: TRBV6-2/TRBV6-3; D gene: NA; CDR3 protein: CASAGFQALKNIQYF; CDR3 DNA: TGTGCCAGCGCGGGTTTTCAAGCACTCAAAAACATTCAGTACTTC
clone size: many; J gene: TRBJ2-7; V gene: TRBV9; D gene: NA; CDR3 protein: CASGAADHEQYF; CDR3 DNA: TGTGCCAGCGGCGCAGCGGACCACGAGCAGTACTTC
clone size: many; J gene: TRBJ2-3; V gene: TRBV12-3/TRBV12-4; D gene: NA; CDR3 protein: CASSTGTPTDTQYF; CDR3 DNA: TGTGCCAGCAGTACAGGGACCCCCACAGATACGCAGTATTTT
clone size: many; J gene: TRBJ2-1; V gene: TRBV7-8; D gene: NA; CDR3 protein: CASSLEGGLFLRNEQFF; CDR3 DNA: TGTGCCAGCAGCTTAGAGGGGGGGCTATTCCTACGGAATGAGCAGTTCTTC
clone size: many; J gene: TRBJ2-6; V gene: TRBV6-5; D gene: NA; CDR3 protein: CASSYSVSGANVLTF; CDR3 DNA: TGTGCCAGCAGTTACTCGGTTAGTGGGGCCAACGTCCTGACTTTC
clone size: NA; J gene: TRBJ2-1; V gene: TRBV20-1; D gene: TRBD1; CDR3 protein: CSGWGQIYYNEQFF; CDR3 DNA: TGCAGTGGTTGGGGACAGATATACTACAATGAGCAGTTCTTC
clone size: NA; J gene: TRBJ1-5; V gene: TRBV11-2; D gene: NA; CDR3 protein: CASSLVAGMGNSNQPQHF; CDR3 DNA: TGTGCCAGCAGCTTAGTTGCAGGGATGGGGAATAGCAATCAGCCCCAGCATTTT
clone size: many; J gene: TRBJ2-7; V gene: TRBV5-1; D gene: NA; CDR3 protein: CASSHGSEQYF; CDR3 DNA: TGCGCCAGCAGCCACGGATCCGAGCAGTACTTC
clone size: many; J gene: TRBJ2-1; V gene: TRBV28; D gene: TRBD2; CDR3 protein: CASSPIAGGPGEQFF; CDR3 DNA: TGTGCCAGCAGCCCCATAGCGGGAGGGCCTGGTGAGCAGTTCTTC
clone size: NA; J gene: TRBJ1-3; V gene: TRBV5-5; D gene: NA; CDR3 protein: CASSPTGHFSGNTIYF; CDR3 DNA: TGTGCCAGCAGCCCGACAGGACACTTTTCTGGAAACACCATATATTTT
clone size: few; J gene: TRBJ1-2; V gene: TRBV7-8; D gene: NA; CDR3 protein: CASSLSPDFYGYTF; CDR3 DNA: TGTGCCAGCAGCTTATCACCGGATTTCTATGGCTACACCTTC
clone size: NA; J gene: TRBJ2-3; V gene: TRBV6-2/TRBV6-3; D gene: TRBD1; CDR3 protein: CASSYLGRQGTTQHTDTQYF; CDR3 DNA: TGTGCCAGCAGTTACCTCGGGCGACAGGGAACCACCCAACACACAGATACGCAGTATTTT
clone size: many; J gene: TRBJ2-2; V gene: TRBV24-1; D gene: NA; CDR3 protein: CATSIRDTGELFF; CDR3 DNA: TGTGCCACCAGTATTCGCGACACCGGGGAGCTGTTTTTT
clone size: many; J gene: TRBJ2-3; V gene: TRBV13; D gene: NA; CDR3 protein: CASSLAYSSSSDTQYF; CDR3 DNA: TGTGCCAGCAGCTTAGCTTATAGTAGTTCTTCAGATACGCAGTATTTT
clone size: many; J gene: TRBJ2-5; V gene: TRBV6-5; D gene: NA; CDR3 protein: CASSYSSRQGRETQYF; CDR3 DNA: TGTGCCAGCAGTTACTCGAGTCGCCAGGGGAGAGAGACCCAGTACTTC
clone size: many; J gene: TRBJ2-1; V gene: TRBV20-1; D gene: NA; CDR3 protein: CSAMQVEVYYEQFF; CDR3 DNA: TGCAGTGCTATGCAGGTAGAGGTCTACTATGAGCAGTTCTTC
clone size: many; J gene: TRBJ1-3; V gene: TRBV7-2; D gene: NA; CDR3 protein: CASSLVGLNSGNTIYF; CDR3 DNA: TGTGCCAGCAGCTTAGTGGGACTCAACTCTGGAAACACCATATATTTT
clone size: NA; J gene: TRBJ2-2; V gene: TRBV3-1; D gene: TRBD2; CDR3 protein: CACSLSGRGENGNTGELFF; CDR3 DNA: TGTGCCTGCAGTTTAAGCGGGAGGGGCGAGAACGGGAACACCGGGGAGCTGTTTTTT
clone size: many; J gene: TRBJ1-1; V gene: TRBV12-3/TRBV12-4; D gene: NA; CDR3 protein: CASTPSLNTEAFF; CDR3 DNA: TGTGCCAGCACCCCATCCCTGAACACTGAAGCTTTCTTT
clone size: many; J gene: TRBJ1-5; V gene: TRBV12-3/TRBV12-4; D gene: NA; CDR3 protein: CASSWGRGYQPQHF; CDR3 DNA: TGTGCCAGCAGTTGGGGTCGGGGATATCAGCCCCAGCATTTT
clone size: many; J gene: TRBJ1-4; V gene: TRBV5-1; D gene: NA; CDR3 protein: CASSPDGVGEKLFF; CDR3 DNA: TGCGCCAGCAGCCCGGACGGGGTCGGGGAAAAACTGTTTTTT
clone size: many; J gene: TRBJ2-7; V gene: TRBV7-9; D gene: NA; CDR3 protein: CASSFLSGYEQYF; CDR3 DNA: TGTGCCAGCAGCTTTCTCTCCGGCTACGAGCAGTACTTC
clone size: many; J gene: TRBJ2-7; V gene: TRBV29-1; D gene: TRBD2; CDR3 protein: CSVRTSLSYEQYF; CDR3 DNA: TGCAGCGTTCGGACTAGCCTCTCCTACGAGCAGTACTTC
clone size: many; J gene: TRBJ2-1; V gene: TRBV4-2; D gene: NA; CDR3 protein: CASSPPGERHYNEQFF; CDR3 DNA: TGTGCCAGCAGCCCCCCCGGGGAGCGGCATTACAATGAGCAGTTCTTC